Presented here are 11 T cell receptor beta chains from one specimen sequenced in a study of cytomegalovirus exposure and HLA in healthy donors. 13 Jbeta primers and 60 Vbeta primers were used for the PCR. Clones were read by immunoSEQ multiplex PCR, and TCRdb kept only the in-frame ones, dropping some. The table shows more than 95,000 clones, with about 71% occurring only once. Sequencing was carried out using PBMCs. The receptors originated from a woman aged 45-59 years in good health and CMV-seronegative.

This clone was observed a few times. The rearrangement links TRBV25-1 to TRBJ2-3, with 10 bases that match TRBD2. CDR3 length equals 14 residues. V lost 6 bases, J lost 6 bases, and 6 bases stayed unmatched. CDR1 and CDR2 from the germline V gene are MGHDK and SYGVNS. CDR3 DNA sequence: TGTGCCAGCAGCATAGCGGGAGGTGGTGATACGCAGTATTTT. Translation: CASSIAGGGDTQYF.

This rearrangement joins TRBV29-1 to TRBJ1-1; D is possibly TRBD1 (5 bases). Trimming pared 7 bases from V and 5 bases from J, leaving 17 bases between. CDR1 SQVTM and CDR2 ANQGSEA come from the germline V gene. The CDR3 length is 13 residues. CDR3 in amino acids: CSAQPSGGTEAFF. CDR3 nucleotide sequence: TGCAGCGCCCAACCAAGTGGGGGGACTGAAGCTTTCTTT.

This clone was counted only a few times. DNA of the CDR3: TGTGCCAGCAGTTCCGTGGGCGGCTACACCTTC. Protein product: CASSSVGGYTF. The chain couples TRBV28 to TRBJ1-2; the D is unclear. Germline V lookup: CDR1 MDHEN, CDR2 SYDVKM. Deletions cut 4 bases from V and 8 bases from J, with 8 bases between. This CDR3 region has 11 residues.

The chain employs TRBV2 and TRBJ2-7; TRBD1 matches at 11 bases. This CDR3 comprises 14 residues. The ends lost 7 bases at V and 7 bases at J; junction bases unmatched: 9. Germline loops: CDR1 SNHLY, CDR2 FYNNEI. CDR3 region: CASTLGTGGGEQYF. In DNA form, the CDR3 reads TGTGCCAGCACTCTTGGGACAGGGGGTGGAGAGCAGTACTTC.

This clone came up once. V and J are TRBV7-8 and TRBJ2-1; 8 bases are shared with TRBD2. Unmatched junction bases numbered 14, after V lost 5 bases and J lost 5 bases. Germline V gene lookup returns CDR1 SGHVS and CDR2 FQNEAQ. This CDR3 is 17 amino acids long. CDR3 residues: CASSPTGGPPTNNEQFF. The CDR3 nucleotides read TGTGCCAGCAGCCCCACGGGAGGGCCGCCCACTAACAATGAGCAGTTCTTC.

There are a few counts of this clone. The chain carries TRBV11-2 and TRBJ2-1; D is perhaps TRBD2 (5 bases). The CDR3 sequence is 18 residues long. V lost 4 bases, J lost 0 bases, and 19 bases lay in between. Germline CDR1 and CDR2: SGHAT and FQNNGV. The CDR3 nucleotides read TGTGCCAGCAGCTCCCCCAGCGGAGATCCCCGCTCCTACAATGAGCAGTTCTTC. It yields the protein CASSSPSGDPRSYNEQFF. Drawing the rest from reference TRBV11-2 and TRBJ2-1, the complete variable domain is EAGVAQSPRYKIIEKRQSVAFWCNPISGHATLYWYQQILGQGPKLLIQFQNNGVVDDSQLPKDRFSAERLKGVDSTLKIQPAKLEDSAVYLCASSSPSGDPRSYNEQFFGPGTRLTVL.

The V gene is TRBV2, the J gene TRBJ1-3; D gene uncertain. This CDR3 has 15 amino acids. Germline values: CDR1 SNHLY, CDR2 FYNNEI. The V end was cut by 1 base, the J end by 0 bases, with 7 bases between. The CDR3 loop is CASSEGSYSGNTIYF. The CDR3 region has the DNA TGTGCCAGCAGTGAAGGCTCCTACTCTGGAAACACCATATATTTT.

The chain recombines TRBV9 with TRBJ2-1, with a possible D match to TRBD2 (6 bases). Germline V CDR1 and CDR2: SGDLS, YYNGEE. The CDR3 sequence is 15 residues long. With 3 bases removed from V and 4 bases from J, the gap between germline ends came to 14 bases. The CDR3 nucleotides read TGTGCCAGCAGCGCTCGGGGGTCCGGGTACAATGAGCAGTTCTTC. Protein product: CASSARGSGYNEQFF.

This chain connects TRBV7-2 to TRBJ2-7; 10 nucleotides align to TRBD2. This CDR3 is 16 amino acids long. CDR1 and CDR2 (germline): SGHTA, FQGNSA. The trim removed 5 bases at V and 4 bases at J, leaving 11 bases unmatched. The CDR3 nucleotides are TGTGCCAGCAGCCAAAGCACTAGCGGGACAAATTACGAGCAGTACTTC. Its protein product is CASSQSTSGTNYEQYF.

This chain uses TRBV18 with TRBJ2-5, with no clear D. Germline V gene data show CDR1 as KGHSH and CDR2 as LQKENI. The CDR3 has 11 residues. Trimming shortened V by 6 bases and J by 1 base, and 3 bases separated the two germline ends. The CDR3 DNA is TGTGCCAGCTCTCGCCAAGAGACCCAGTACTTC. This encodes CASSRQETQYF.

This clone was detected only a few times. This chain uses TRBV29-1 with TRBJ2-3; maybe TRBD1 (6 bases). With 6 bases removed from V and 5 bases from J, the gap between germline ends came to 18 bases. The CDR3 consists of 14 residues. Germline V gives CDR1 SQVTM, CDR2 ANQGSEA. DNA of the CDR3: TGCAGCGTGTCCGGGACACAGTCGAGAGATACGCAGTATTTT. Translating gives CSVSGTQSRDTQYF.